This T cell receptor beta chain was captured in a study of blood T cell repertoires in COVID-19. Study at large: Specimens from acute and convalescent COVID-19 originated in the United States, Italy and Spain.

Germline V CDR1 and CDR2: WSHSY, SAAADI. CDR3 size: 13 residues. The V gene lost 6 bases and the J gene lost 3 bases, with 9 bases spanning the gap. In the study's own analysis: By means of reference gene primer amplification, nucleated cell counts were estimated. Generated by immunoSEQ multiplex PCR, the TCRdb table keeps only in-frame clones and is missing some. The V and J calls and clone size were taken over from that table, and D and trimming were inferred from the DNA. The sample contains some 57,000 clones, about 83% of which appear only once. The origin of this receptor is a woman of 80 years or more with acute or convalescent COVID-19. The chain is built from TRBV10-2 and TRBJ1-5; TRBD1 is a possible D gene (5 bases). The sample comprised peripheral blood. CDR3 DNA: TGCGCCAGCAGGGTACAGGACAATCAGCCCCAGCATTTT. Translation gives CASRVQDNQPQHF.